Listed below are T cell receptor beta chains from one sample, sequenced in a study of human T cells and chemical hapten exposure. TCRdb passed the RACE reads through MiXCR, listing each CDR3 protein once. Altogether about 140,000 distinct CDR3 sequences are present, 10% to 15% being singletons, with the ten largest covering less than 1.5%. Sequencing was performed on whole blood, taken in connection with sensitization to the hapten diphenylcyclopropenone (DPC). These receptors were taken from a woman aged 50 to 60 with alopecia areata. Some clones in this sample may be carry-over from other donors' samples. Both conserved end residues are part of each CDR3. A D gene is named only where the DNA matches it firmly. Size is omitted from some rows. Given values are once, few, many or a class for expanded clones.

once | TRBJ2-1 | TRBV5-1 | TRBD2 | CASSSTTSGNNEQFF | TGCGCCAGCAGCTCTACGACTAGCGGGAACAATGAGCAGTTCTTC
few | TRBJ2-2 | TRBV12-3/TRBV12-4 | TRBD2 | CASSLLAGVTGELFF | TGTGCCAGCAGTTTACTAGCGGGAGTCACCGGGGAGCTGTTTTTT
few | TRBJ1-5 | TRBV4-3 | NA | CASSQALGPNQPQHF | TGCGCCAGCAGCCAAGCATTGGGGCCCAATCAGCCCCAGCATTTT
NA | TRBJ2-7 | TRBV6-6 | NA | CASSYPIQQAAPIVYEQYF | TGTGCCAGCAGTTACCCGATACAACAGGCGGCACCTATTGTCTACGAGCAGTACTTC
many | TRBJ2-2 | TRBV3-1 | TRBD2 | CASSLAGGWDTGELFF | TGTGCCAGCAGCTTAGCGGGAGGTTGGGACACCGGGGAGCTGTTTTTT
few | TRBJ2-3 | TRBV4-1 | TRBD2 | CASSPPEGLARASTDTQYF | TGCGCCAGCAGCCCCCCAGAGGGACTAGCGCGAGCTAGCACAGATACGCAGTATTTT
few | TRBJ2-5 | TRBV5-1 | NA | CASTLGTTYQETQYF | TGCGCCAGCACCCTCGGGACAACGTACCAAGAGACCCAGTACTTC
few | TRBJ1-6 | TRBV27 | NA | CASVASSYNSPLHF | TGTGCCAGCGTAGCGAGCTCCTATAATTCACCCCTCCACTTT
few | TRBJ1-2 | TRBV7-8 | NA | CASSFDTGGIGGYTF | TGTGCCAGCAGCTTTGACACTGGCGGGATCGGTGGCTACACCTTC
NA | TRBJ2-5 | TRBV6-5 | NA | CAGSHGFGVGETQYF | TGTGCCGGCAGTCACGGTTTCGGGGTGGGAGAGACCCAGTACTTC
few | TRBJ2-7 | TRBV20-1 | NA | CSAREGQRVSEQYF | TGCAGTGCTAGAGAAGGCCAGAGGGTCAGCGAGCAGTACTTC
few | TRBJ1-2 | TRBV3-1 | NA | CASSQRAGSNYGYTF | TGTGCCAGCAGCCAGCGGGCAGGTAGTAACTATGGCTACACCTTC
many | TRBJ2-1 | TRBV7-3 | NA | CASSLTAASSYNEQFF | TGTGCCAGCAGCTTAACAGCGGCGAGCTCCTACAATGAGCAGTTCTTC
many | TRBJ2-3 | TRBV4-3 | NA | CASSQGGSTDTQYF | TGCGCCAGCAGCCAGGGAGGTAGCACAGATACGCAGTATTTT
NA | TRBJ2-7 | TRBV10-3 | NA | CAIRGGMNSYEQYF | TGTGCCATCAGAGGAGGGATGAACTCCTACGAGCAGTACTTC
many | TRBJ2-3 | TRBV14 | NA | CASRSRDAGFTDTQYF | TGTGCCAGCAGATCCCGGGACGCCGGTTTCACAGATACGCAGTATTTT
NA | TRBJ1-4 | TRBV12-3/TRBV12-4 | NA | CASSSYGNEKLFF | TGTGCCAGCTCAAGCTATGGGAATGAAAAACTGTTTTTT
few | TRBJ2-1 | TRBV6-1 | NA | CASSRAAAGIYNEQFF | TGTGCCAGCAGTCGGGCGGCGGCGGGAATTTACAATGAGCAGTTCTTC
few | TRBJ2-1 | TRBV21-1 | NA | CASNQLAGWNEQFF | TGTGCCAGCAACCAGTTAGCGGGATGGAATGAGCAGTTCTTC
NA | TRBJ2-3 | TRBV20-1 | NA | CSARDLKGAVDTQYF | TGCAGTGCTAGAGATCTAAAAGGGGCGGTGGATACGCAGTATTTT